A single sample gave rise to the 19 T cell receptor beta chains below, sequenced in a study of control samples from healthy donors and cancer patients. The table came from immunoSEQ multiplex PCR; TCRdb's copy has only in-frame clones and leaves some out. The sample yields roughly 200,000 clones, just under 95% seen once. Input material: blood. The receptors come from a man aged 18 to 29 in good health.

V is TRBV5-8 and J is TRBJ2-2; D is perhaps TRBD1 (5 bases). This CDR3 has 14 residues. Germline values: CDR1 SGHTS, CDR2 YDEGEE. Trimming shortened V by 0 bases and J by 4 bases, and 7 bases separated the two germline ends. As DNA, the CDR3 is TGTGCCAGCAGCTTGGTGACAGTCACCGGGGAGCTGTTTTTT. This translates into CASSLVTVTGELFF.

This chain joins TRBV2 and TRBJ1-4, with D unresolved. There are 16 residues in the CDR3. Trimming stripped 8 bases from V and 0 bases from J, with 16 bases between. The germline V gene encodes CDR1 SNHLY and CDR2 FYNNEI. The CDR3 spells CASGADHGATNEKLFF. In DNA form, the CDR3 reads TGTGCCAGCGGCGCCGACCACGGCGCAACTAATGAAAAACTGTTTTTT.

V usage is TRBV6-5 and J usage is TRBJ2-5; the D is unclear. Looked up from germline, CDR1 is MNHEY and CDR2 is SVGAGI. V was clipped by 6 bases and J by 3 bases, with 14 bases between them. The CDR3 is 14 residues long. CDR3 loop: CASSLFSPKETQYF. Written as DNA, the CDR3 is TGTGCCAGCAGCCTTTTTTCTCCGAAAGAGACCCAGTACTTC.

V usage is TRBV5-1 and J usage is TRBJ2-2; tentative D call: TRBD1 (5 bases). Germline assignment: CDR1 SGHRS and CDR2 YFSETQ. This CDR3 contains 14 residues. V lost 7 bases and J 1 base, leaving 11 bases between the germline ends. The DNA for the CDR3 is TGCGCCAGCGGGAAGACAGTGAACACCGGGGAGCTGTTTTTT. It specifies CASGKTVNTGELFF.

The chain employs TRBV4-1 and TRBJ1-5, with 7 bases aligning to TRBD1. Losses at the gene ends were 4 bases for V and 5 bases for J; bases not matched to a gene: 8. The CDR3 totals 15 residues. Germline loops: CDR1 MGHRA, CDR2 YSYEKL. The CDR3 nucleotides are TGCGCCAGCAGCCCGGCCGACAGGGATTATCAGCCCCAGCATTTT. As protein: CASSPADRDYQPQHF.

The chain is built from TRBV5-1 and TRBJ2-5; D perhaps matches TRBD2 (6 bases). Germline V gene lookup returns CDR1 SGHRS and CDR2 YFSETQ. V lost 2 bases, J lost 5 bases, and 16 bases lay in between. CDR3 length equals 15 residues. CDR3 loop: CASSFLGGLGETQYF. As DNA, the CDR3 is TGCGCCAGCAGCTTCCTCGGGGGTTTAGGGGAGACCCAGTACTTC.

V usage is TRBV30 and J usage is TRBJ2-7; TRBD1 is a possible D gene (5 bases). Germline values: CDR1 GTSNPN, CDR2 SVGIG (reference sequence). V was trimmed by 2 bases and J by 2 bases, leaving 10 bases between them. The CDR3 totals 13 residues. The CDR3 region has the DNA TGTGCCTGGAGTTCGGACATGGCCTACGAGCAGTACTTC. Translation: CAWSSDMAYEQYF.

The chain joins TRBV5-1 to TRBJ1-6; the D is unclear. V gave up 5 bases and J gave up 0 bases, with 3 bases separating them. Germline-derived CDR1 and CDR2 are SGHRS and YFSETQ. The CDR3 sequence is 13 residues long. CDR3 residues: CASRSSYNSPLHF. In DNA, the CDR3 is TGCGCCAGCAGGTCCTCCTATAATTCACCCCTCCACTTT.

The chain is built from TRBV7-9 and TRBJ2-3; D is possibly TRBD1 or TRBD2 (6 bases each). The CDR3 sequence is 15 residues long. Trimming shortened V by 0 bases and J by 6 bases, and 13 bases separated the two germline ends. The V gene's germline CDR1 is SEHNR and CDR2 FQNEAQ (reference sequence). For the CDR3, the DNA is TGTGCCAGCAGCTTAGCGGGGGGCGTTCAGGATACGCAGTATTTT. Translation: CASSLAGGVQDTQYF. Using reference TRBV7-9 and TRBJ2-3 for the parts outside the CDR3, the full variable domain is DTGVSQNPRHKITKRGQNVTFRCDPISEHNRLYWYRQTLGQGPEFLTYFQNEAQLEKSRLLSDRFSAERPKGSFSTLEIQRTEQGDSAMYLCASSLAGGVQDTQYFGPGTRLTVL.

As to this clone: The sample holds other DNA sequences that translate to the same CDR3. The chain joins TRBV12-5 to TRBJ2-2; D remains ambiguous. Germline V gene lookup returns CDR1 LGHNT and CDR2 FRNRAP. V lost 4 bases, J lost 3 bases, and 0 bases lay in between. The CDR3 length is 11 residues. CDR3 DNA: TGTGCTAGTGGTTACACCGGGGAGCTGTTTTTT. It yields the protein CASGYTGELFF.

V is TRBV2 and J is TRBJ1-2; 7 bases map to TRBD1. This CDR3 region has 14 residues. CDR1 is SNHLY and CDR2 is FYNNEI in the germline V gene. Trimming took 5 bases from V and 0 from J; bases not matched to a gene: 3. CDR3 sequence reads: CASSRDSANYGYTF. The CDR3 DNA sequence: TGTGCCAGCAGTAGGGACAGCGCTAACTATGGCTACACCTTC.

The genes are TRBV27 and TRBJ2-1, with a possible D match to TRBD1 (6 bases). Germline V lookup: CDR1 MNHEY, CDR2 SMNVEV (reference sequence). The CDR3 extends over 14 amino acids. Trimming took off 0 bases at V and 3 bases at J, with 6 bases between the two ends. The CDR3 bases are TGTGCCAGCAGTTTATCACAGGGCTACAATGAGCAGTTCTTC. As protein: CASSLSQGYNEQFF.

In nucleotides, the CDR3 is TGTGCCAGCACACAAGCGGGGGGTACTGGTGAGCAGTTCTTC. The encoded protein is CASTQAGGTGEQFF. J is TRBJ2-1 and V is TRBV2; 9 bases align to TRBD2. Germline loops: CDR1 SNHLY, CDR2 FYNNEI. V lost 7 bases and J lost 9; bases outside the gene matches: 10. CDR3 length equals 14 residues. Combining the CDR3 with reference TRBV2 and TRBJ2-1 gives the whole variable domain EPEVTQTPSHQVTQMGQEVILRCVPISNHLYFYWYRQILGQKVEFLVSFYNNEISEKSEIFDDQFSVERPDGSNFTLKIRSTKLEDSAMYFCASTQAGGTGEQFFGPGTRLTVL.

The chain has TRBV7-9 and TRBJ1-4; maybe TRBD1 (6 bases). V was trimmed by 6 bases and J by 5 bases, leaving 19 bases between them. Germline loops: CDR1 SEHNR, CDR2 FQNEAQ (reference sequence). CDR3 size: 16 residues. The CDR3 DNA follows: TGTGCCAGCAGGGGACAAATGGACGCTAGAAATGAAAAACTGTTTTTT. Amino acids: CASRGQMDARNEKLFF.

The chain is built from TRBV15 and TRBJ2-2, with D possibly TRBD2 on 5 matching bases. The V gene's germline CDR1 is LNHNV and CDR2 YYDKDF (reference sequence). Trimming shortened V by 4 bases and J by 3 bases, and 12 bases separated the two germline ends. The CDR3 sequence is 15 residues long. In nucleotides, the CDR3 is TGTGCCACCAGCACCCCGGGGTGGCACACCGGGGAGCTGTTTTTT. Encoded protein: CATSTPGWHTGELFF.

This sequence joins TRBV19 and TRBJ2-3, with D tentatively TRBD1 (6 bases). The germline CDR1 and CDR2 sequences are LNHDA and SQIVND (reference sequence). There are 14 residues in the CDR3. Trimming left V 5 bases short and J 1 base short, with 10 bases between. CDR3 DNA sequence: TGTGCCAGTAGTCTCCCAGGGGGCACAGATACGCAGTATTTT. It translates to CASSLPGGTDTQYF.

The V and J genes are TRBV4-1 and TRBJ1-6; D is undetermined. This CDR3 comprises 15 residues. Trimming removed 3 bases from V and 1 base from J, with 7 bases in between. Germline V gene lookup returns CDR1 MGHRA and CDR2 YSYEKL. CDR3 protein: CASSHGQSYNSPLHF. The CDR3 nucleotides are TGCGCCAGCAGCCACGGGCAGTCCTATAATTCACCCCTCCACTTT.

Comments on this clone: The sample contains more than one DNA sequence encoding this CDR3. The chain carries TRBV24-1 and TRBJ1-1; D is ambiguous. CDR1 and CDR2 from the germline V gene are KGHDR and SFDVKD. V dropped 1 base and J dropped 2 bases, with 4 bases sitting between them. The CDR3 consists of 13 residues. The CDR3 DNA follows: TGTGCCACCAGTGATTTTAGTAACACTGAAGCTTTCTTT. This sequence encodes CATSDFSNTEAFF.

The chain couples TRBV11-1 to TRBJ1-1, with 7 bases aligning to TRBD1. J lost 0 bases, V lost 3 bases, and 7 bases had no gene match. CDR1 and CDR2 from the germline V gene are SGHAT and FQDESV (reference sequence). The length of the CDR3 is 16 residues. CDR3 loop: CASSFGTDIMNTEAFF. CDR3 sequence (DNA): TGTGCCAGCAGCTTCGGGACAGATATCATGAACACTGAAGCTTTCTTT.